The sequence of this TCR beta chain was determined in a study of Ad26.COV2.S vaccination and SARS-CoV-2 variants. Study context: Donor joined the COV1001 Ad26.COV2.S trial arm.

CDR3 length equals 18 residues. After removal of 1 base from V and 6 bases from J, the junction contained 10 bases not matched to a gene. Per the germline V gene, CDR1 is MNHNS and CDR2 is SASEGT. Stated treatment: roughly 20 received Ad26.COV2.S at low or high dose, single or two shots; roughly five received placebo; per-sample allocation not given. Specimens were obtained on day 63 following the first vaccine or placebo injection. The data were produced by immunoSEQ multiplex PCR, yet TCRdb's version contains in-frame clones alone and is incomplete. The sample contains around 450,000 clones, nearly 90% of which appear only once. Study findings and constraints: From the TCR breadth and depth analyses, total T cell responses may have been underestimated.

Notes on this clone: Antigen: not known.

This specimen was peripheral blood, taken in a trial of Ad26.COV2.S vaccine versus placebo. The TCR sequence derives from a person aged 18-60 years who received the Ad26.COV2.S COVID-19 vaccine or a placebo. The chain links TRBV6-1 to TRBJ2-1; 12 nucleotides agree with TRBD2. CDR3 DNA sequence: TGTGCCAGCAGTGAAGTACTAGCGGGGGGACTCGTACGCAATGAGCAGTTCTTC. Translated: CASSEVLAGGLVRNEQFF.